Presented here are 22 T cell receptor beta chains from one specimen sequenced in a study of CD8 T cells in ankylosing spondylitis. Study conclusions and caveats: Ankylosing spondylitis blood appeared to carry a characteristic TCR beta motif of 7 or 8 highly homologous variants.

These receptors' antigens are unknown. TCRdb processed the 5' RACE reads anew with MiXCR; each CDR3 protein has one entry. This sample has 330,000 or so distinct CDR3 sequences, with 8% found just once. Sequencing input: blood, either unsorted or a sorted T cell fraction (not recorded which). These receptor sequences come from a male donor with ankylosing spondylitis.

This sequence joins TRBV18 and TRBJ2-3, with 9 bases aligning to TRBD2. The CDR3 runs 16 residues. J lost 3 bases, V lost 6 bases, and 10 bases had no gene match. Germline V CDR1 and CDR2: KGHSH, LQKENI. Here the CDR3 reads CASSYSGSLGTDTQYF. CDR3 coding DNA: TGTGCCAGCTCCTATAGCGGGAGTTTGGGGACAGATACGCAGTATTTT.

Many counts were recorded for this clonotype. The chain employs TRBV29-1 and TRBJ2-1; D possibly corresponds to TRBD2 (6 bases). With 6 bases removed from V and 7 bases from J, the gap between germline ends came to 19 bases. Germline-derived CDR1 and CDR2 are SQVTM and ANQGSEA. This CDR3 contains 14 residues. In nucleotides, the CDR3 is TGCAGCGTGTATACGGGACTGCCCTTGAATGAGCAGTTCTTC. Its translation: CSVYTGLPLNEQFF.

The chain is built from TRBV4-2 and TRBJ2-3; 9 nucleotides match TRBD2. The CDR3 runs to 18 residues. Trimming cost V 4 bases and J 0 bases; bases outside gene matches: 11. Germline CDR1 LGHNA, CDR2 YNFKEQ. This CDR3 reads CASSPVWREGGSTDTQYF. DNA of the CDR3: TGTGCCAGCAGCCCGGTTTGGCGGGAGGGAGGGAGCACAGATACGCAGTATTTT.

This clonotype was seen only a few times. The genes are TRBV14 and TRBJ2-2; the match to TRBD1 covers 8 bases. Trimming took 2 bases from V and 6 from J; bases not matched to a gene: 5. Germline V gives CDR1 SGHDN, CDR2 FVKESK. The CDR3 has 15 amino acids. The CDR3 loop is CASSQQDRVAGELFF. The CDR3 nucleotides read TGTGCCAGCAGCCAACAGGACAGGGTGGCCGGGGAGCTGTTTTTT. The entire variable domain, with the rest obtained from reference TRBV14 and TRBJ2-2, is as follows: EAGVTQFPSHSVIEKGQTVTLRCDPISGHDNLYWYRRVMGKEIKFLLHFVKESKQDESGMPNNRFLAERTGGTYSTLKVQPAELEDSGVYFCASSQQDRVAGELFFGEGSRLTVL.

This clonotype was seen at least ten times. Sequence at one end of the junction differs from germline and may be a read error. The chain has TRBV12-3 or TRBV12-4 and TRBJ2-2; D might be TRBD1 (5 bases). The CDR3 is made up of 15 amino acids. The CDR3 sequence is CASNLDRFGTGELFF. The CDR3 DNA reads as TGTGCCAGCAATTTAGACAGATTTGGGACCGGGGAGCTGTTTTTT.

The sample holds a few counts of this clonotype. This rearrangement joins TRBV5-1 to TRBJ2-1; D unresolved. The CDR3 extends over 14 amino acids. The germline V and J ends were trimmed by 6 bases and 1 base, with 11 bases remaining between them. CDR1 is SGHRS and CDR2 is YFSETQ in the germline V gene. The CDR3 nucleotides read TGCGCCAGCACGGCCGGCGCGTCCTACAATGAGCAGTTCTTC. As protein: CASTAGASYNEQFF.

A few counts support this clonotype. The chain employs TRBV7-2 and TRBJ2-5; 12 bases agree with TRBD2. The CDR3 runs to 16 residues. The ends lost 2 bases at V and 4 bases at J; junction bases unmatched: 5. The germline CDR1 and CDR2 sequences are SGHTA and FQGNSA. This CDR3 reads CASSLLAGGPGETQYF. CDR3 nucleotides: TGTGCCAGCAGCTTACTAGCGGGAGGGCCAGGAGAGACCCAGTACTTC.

This rearrangement joins TRBV29-1 to TRBJ2-1; D perhaps matches TRBD1 (5 bases). Trimming stripped 1 base from V and 1 base from J, with 14 bases between. The CDR3 length is 16 residues. The V gene's germline CDR1 is SQVTM and CDR2 ANQGSEA. CDR3 protein: CSVEGGQGLSYNEQFF. CDR3 nucleotides: TGCAGCGTTGAAGGAGGCCAGGGCTTATCCTACAATGAGCAGTTCTTC.

This clonotype occurred many times. V is TRBV20-1 and J is TRBJ2-2; possible D gene TRBD2, 6 bases. The V gene's germline CDR1 is DFQATT and CDR2 SNEGSKA (reference sequence). The V and J ends lost 3 bases and 3 bases respectively, with 11 bases between them. This CDR3 spans 14 amino acids. The CDR3 is CSARAREYTGELFF. In nucleotides, the CDR3 is TGCAGTGCTAGGGCTCGGGAGTACACCGGGGAGCTGTTTTTT.

The chain links TRBV5-5 to TRBJ1-5; D call uncertain. Trimming stripped 4 bases from V and 6 bases from J, with 11 bases between. CDR3 size: 13 residues. CDR1 and CDR2 from the germline V gene are SGHKS and YYEKEE (reference sequence). The CDR3 loop reads CASSVAVGQPQHF. In nucleotides, the CDR3 is TGTGCCAGCAGCGTCGCTGTCGGTCAGCCCCAGCATTTT.

The rearrangement joins TRBV5-1 to TRBJ2-7; D is perhaps TRBD1 (7 bases). Trimming shortened V by 1 base and J by 4 bases, and 15 bases separated the two germline ends. Looked up from germline, CDR1 is SGHRS and CDR2 is YFSETQ. The CDR3 loop spans 15 amino acids. The CDR3 sequence is CASSLKRTGGYEQYF. In DNA, the CDR3 is TGCGCCAGCAGCTTGAAGCGGACAGGAGGGTACGAGCAGTACTTC.

In its sample, this clonotype was seen many times. The rearrangement joins TRBV6-1 to TRBJ1-1; 7 bases are shared with TRBD1. Germline V lookup: CDR1 MNHNS, CDR2 SASEGT. The CDR3 extends over 15 amino acids. The ends lost 6 bases at V and 5 bases at J; junction bases unmatched: 12. CDR3 in amino acids: CASRPQHTGETEAFF. The CDR3 DNA follows: TGTGCCAGCAGGCCACAACACACAGGGGAGACTGAAGCTTTCTTT.

This clonotype turned up a few times. V is TRBV10-3 and J is TRBJ2-7; 8 nucleotides align to TRBD1. Unmatched junction bases numbered 4, after V lost 4 bases and J lost 2 bases. This CDR3 has 14 residues. Germline CDR1 is ENHRY and CDR2 is SYGVKD. In DNA form, the CDR3 reads TGTGCCATCAGTGCTGGGACAGGTACCTACGAGCAGTACTTC. Its protein is CAISAGTGTYEQYF.

This sequence joins TRBV15 and TRBJ2-5, with TRBD2 as a possible D gene (6 bases). The CDR3 is 16 amino acids. Trimming cost V 3 bases and J 7 bases, with 21 bases left between them. Germline-derived CDR1 and CDR2 are LNHNV and YYDKDF (reference sequence). The CDR3 DNA reads as TGTGCCACCAGCAGGCGGGGACCCCTCCTAGAGGCGACCCAGTACTTC. It codes for CATSRRGPLLEATQYF.

This clonotype was found many times. The rearrangement links TRBV5-1 to TRBJ1-1, with 11 bases lining up with TRBD1. The CDR3 sequence is 14 residues long. Germline V gene data show CDR1 as SGHRS and CDR2 as YFSETQ. With V trimmed by 4 bases and J by 5 bases, 4 bases remained unmatched. CDR3 protein: CASSAGQGGTEAFF. Written as DNA, the CDR3 is TGCGCCAGCAGCGCGGGACAGGGGGGAACTGAAGCTTTCTTT.

This clonotype was observed a few times. The V and J genes are TRBV3-1 and TRBJ2-1, with no clear D. Looked up from germline, CDR1 is LGHDT and CDR2 is YNNKEL (reference sequence). This CDR3 region has 13 residues. Trimming shortened V by 3 bases and J by 4 bases, and 7 bases separated the two germline ends. CDR3 bases: TGTGCCAGCAGCCATGAGGATTACAATGAGCAGTTCTTC. Amino acids: CASSHEDYNEQFF.

The table lists this clonotype with a few counts. This chain links TRBV28 with TRBJ2-5; 8 bases are shared with TRBD2. CDR1 is MDHEN, CDR2 SYDVKM, per germline. Losses at the gene ends were 3 bases for V and 1 base for J; bases not matched to a gene: 4. The CDR3 covers 15 residues. CDR3 protein: CASSFSGGSQETQYF. The CDR3 nucleotides are TGTGCCAGCAGTTTCAGCGGGGGTTCCCAAGAGACCCAGTACTTC. The entire variable domain, with the rest obtained from reference TRBV28 and TRBJ2-5, is as follows: DVKVTQSSRYLVKRTGEKVFLECVQDMDHENMFWYRQDPGLGLRLIYFSYDVKMKEKGDIPEGYSVSREKKERFSLILESASTNQTSMYLCASSFSGGSQETQYFGPGTRLLVL.

This clonotype showed up many times. This chain connects TRBV7-6 to TRBJ2-7; D not resolved. CDR1 is SGHVS and CDR2 is FNYEAQ in the germline V gene. This CDR3 comprises 12 residues. The V end was cut by 4 bases, the J end by 4 bases, with 8 bases between. The CDR3 nucleotides read TGTGCCAGCAGCTCAACACGGTACGAGCAGTACTTC. Translated: CASSSTRYEQYF.

This clonotype was picked up a small number of times. The chain employs TRBV28 and TRBJ1-2; D gene unclear. With 6 bases removed from V and 7 bases from J, the gap between germline ends came to 9 bases. CDR1 and CDR2 (germline): MDHEN, SYDVKM. CDR3 size: 11 residues. The CDR3 spells CASRGGPGYTF. DNA for the CDR3: TGTGCCAGCAGGGGCGGTCCTGGCTACACCTTC.

This clonotype occurred a few times. This rearrangement joins TRBV4-2 to TRBJ1-2; 7 bases match TRBD1. The CDR3 extends over 15 amino acids. The J segment lost 5 bases and the V segment lost 4 bases, leaving 10 bases of the junction unmatched. Germline values: CDR1 LGHNA, CDR2 YNFKEQ. The CDR3 region is CASSPDRGRWYGYTF. CDR3 in DNA: TGTGCCAGCAGCCCTGATAGGGGGCGGTGGTATGGCTACACCTTC.

This clonotype was seen a few times. This chain connects TRBV5-1 to TRBJ1-6; possibly TRBD1 for D (6 bases). The CDR3 covers 15 residues. Germline V lookup: CDR1 SGHRS, CDR2 YFSETQ. V shed 0 bases and J shed 10 bases, with 14 bases lying between them. The CDR3 coding sequence is TGCGCCAGCAGCTTGGGGCCAGGGGTTCAGTCACCCCTCCACTTT. It codes for CASSLGPGVQSPLHF.

The gene calls are TRBV27 and TRBJ2-7; 14 nucleotides agree with TRBD2. Germline trimming cut 5 bases from V and 1 base from J; bases unmatched to any gene: 10. The CDR3 is 18 amino acids. Germline V CDR1 and CDR2: MNHEY, SMNVEV (reference sequence). The CDR3 bases are TGTGCCAGCAGTGACGTGGGACTAGCGGGAGATACTTCCTACGAGCAGTACTTC. Translating it yields CASSDVGLAGDTSYEQYF.